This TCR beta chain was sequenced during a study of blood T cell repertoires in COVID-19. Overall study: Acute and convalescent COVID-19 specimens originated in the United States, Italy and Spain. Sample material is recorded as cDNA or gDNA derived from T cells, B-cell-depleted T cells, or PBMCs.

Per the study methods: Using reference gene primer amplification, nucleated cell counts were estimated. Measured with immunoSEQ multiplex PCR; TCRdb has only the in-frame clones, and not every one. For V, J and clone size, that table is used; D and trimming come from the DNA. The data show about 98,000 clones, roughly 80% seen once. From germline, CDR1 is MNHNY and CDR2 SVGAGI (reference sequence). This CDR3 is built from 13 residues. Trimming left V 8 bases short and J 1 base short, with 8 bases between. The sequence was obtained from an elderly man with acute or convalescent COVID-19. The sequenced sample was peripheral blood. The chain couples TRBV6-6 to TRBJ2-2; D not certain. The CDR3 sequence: CASLTQNTGELFF. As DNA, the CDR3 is TGTGCCAGCCTTACTCAGAACACCGGGGAGCTGTTTTTT.